The 2 T cell receptor beta chains given below trace back to one sample, sequenced in a study of Ad26.COV2.S vaccination and SARS-CoV-2 variants. The treatment is: roughly 18 received Ad26.COV2.S at low or high dose, single or two shots; roughly 5 received placebo; per-sample allocation not given. Sampling was done on day 63 after the first vaccine or placebo injection. Sequencing was performed with immunoSEQ multiplex PCR; in TCRdb, only in-frame clones are kept and a portion is missing. The sample yields roughly 400,000 clones, about nine tenths seen once. The sample here was peripheral blood, taken in a trial of Ad26.COV2.S vaccine versus placebo. The receptors were gathered from a person between 18 and 60 years old who received the Ad26.COV2.S COVID-19 vaccine or a placebo.

The CDR3 nucleotides read TGTGCCAGCAGGGAGCAAGAGAGGTCTGAAAAACTGTTTTTT. Amino acids: CASREQERSEKLFF. The chain combines TRBV4-2 with TRBJ1-4; no reliable D call. Germline lookup yields CDR1 LGHNA and CDR2 YNFKEQ. The ends were cut back, 6 bases at V and 7 bases at J, with 15 bases in the middle. CDR3 length equals 14 residues.

The rearrangement links TRBV2 to TRBJ2-5; D ambiguous. This CDR3 has 13 residues. V gave up 0 bases and J gave up 4 bases, with 6 bases separating them. CDR1 is SNHLY, CDR2 FYNNEI, per germline. The CDR3 region has the DNA TGTGCCAGCAGTGAAGCGCCCAGAGAGACCCAGTACTTC. Translation: CASSEAPRETQYF. The full variable domain, completed using reference TRBV2 and TRBJ2-5, is EPEVTQTPSHQVTQMGQEVILRCVPISNHLYFYWYRQILGQKVEFLVSFYNNEISEKSEIFDDQFSVERPDGSNFTLKIRSTKLEDSAMYFCASSEAPRETQYFGPGTRLLVL.